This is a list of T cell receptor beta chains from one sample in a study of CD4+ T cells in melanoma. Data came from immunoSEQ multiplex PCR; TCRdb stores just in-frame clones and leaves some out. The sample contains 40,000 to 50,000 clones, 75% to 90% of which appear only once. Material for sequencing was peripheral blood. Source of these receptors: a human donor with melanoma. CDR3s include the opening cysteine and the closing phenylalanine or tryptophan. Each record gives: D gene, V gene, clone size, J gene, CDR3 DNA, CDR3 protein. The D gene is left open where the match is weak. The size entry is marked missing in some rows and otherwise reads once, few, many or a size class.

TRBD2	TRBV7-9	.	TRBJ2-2	TGTGCCAGCCAAAGGGGCGGCACTAGCGGGTTCCCTGGGGCCGGGGAGCTGTTTTTT	CASQRGGTSGFPGAGELFF
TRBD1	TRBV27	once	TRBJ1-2	TGTGCCAGCAGGGGACAGGGGTATGGCTACACCTTC	CASRGQGYGYTF
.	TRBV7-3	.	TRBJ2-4	TGTGCCAGCAGCTTAACCTCTGGACAGCCAGGCGCCAAAAACATTCAGTACTTC	CASSLTSGQPGAKNIQYF
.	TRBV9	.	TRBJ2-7	TGTGCCAGCAGCGTATCCCCCATTGGCGCTAGCTCCTACGAGCAGTACTTC	CASSVSPIGASSYEQYF
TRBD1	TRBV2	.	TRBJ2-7	TGTGCCAGCAGTGAAGAATGGACAGGGGGCAAGGGCTACGAGCAGTACTTC	CASSEEWTGGKGYEQYF
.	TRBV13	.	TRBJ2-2	TGTGCCAGCAACCAGGACTGGGACAACGCGAACACCGGGGAGCTGTTTTTT	CASNQDWDNANTGELFF
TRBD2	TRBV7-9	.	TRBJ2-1	TGTGCCAGCAGCTTAAGGACTAGCGGGGAACGGTCCGAGCAGTTCTTC	CASSLRTSGERSEQFF
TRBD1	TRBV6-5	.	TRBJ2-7	TGTGCCAGCAGTTACTCCCGGACAGGGACCTACGAGCAGTACTTC	CASSYSRTGTYEQYF
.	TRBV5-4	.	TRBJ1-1	TGTGCCAGCAGCTTGGACCAGACGTCGGGCACTGAAGCTTTCTTT	CASSLDQTSGTEAFF
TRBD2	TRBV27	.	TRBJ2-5	TGTGCCAGCAGGCCGGGACTAGCGTCGGGGGAGCAGTACTTC	CASRPGLASGEQYF
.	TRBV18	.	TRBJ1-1	TGTGCCAGCTCAAAGTGGGCAGGGAGGGACACTGAAGCTTTCTTT	CASSKWAGRDTEAFF
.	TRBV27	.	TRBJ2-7	TGTGCCAGCAGATCCGCGTTTGGGGAGCAGTACTTC	CASRSAFGEQYF
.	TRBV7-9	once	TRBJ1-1	TGTGCCAGCAGCATAACAGGGAACACTGAAGCTTTCTTT	CASSITGNTEAFF
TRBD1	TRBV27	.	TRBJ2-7	TGTGCCAGCAGTTCCAACAGGGGAAACTACGAGCAGTACTTC	CASSSNRGNYEQYF
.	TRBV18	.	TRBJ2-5	TGTGCCAGCTCACTCCGACAGCAAGAGACCCAGTACTTC	CASSLRQQETQYF
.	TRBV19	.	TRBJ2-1	TGTGCCAGTAGTATTATGAGGGGAAATGAGCAGTTCTTC	CASSIMRGNEQFF
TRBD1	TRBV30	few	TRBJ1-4	TGTGCCTGGAGTCGACAGGGGGCTGATGAAAAACTGTTTTTT	CAWSRQGADEKLFF
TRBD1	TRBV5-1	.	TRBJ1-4	TGCGCCAGCAGCGAGACAGGGGGAGGTGAAAAACTGTTTTTT	CASSETGGGEKLFF
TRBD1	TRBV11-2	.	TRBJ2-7	TGTGCCAGCAGCCTCACAGGGGCCGAGCAGTACTTC	CASSLTGAEQYF
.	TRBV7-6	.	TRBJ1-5	TGTGCCAGCAGCTTACAGGGGAATAGCAATCAGCCCCAGCATTTT	CASSLQGNSNQPQHF
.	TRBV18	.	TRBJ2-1	TGTGCCAGCTCTCGTTCTGGTGAGCAGTTCTTC	CASSRSGEQFF
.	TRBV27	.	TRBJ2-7	TGTGCCAGCAGTTTCGGGGTTATTGGGATCTACGAGCAGTACTTC	CASSFGVIGIYEQYF
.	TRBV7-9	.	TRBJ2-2	TGTGCCAGCAGCTTACCAGGAGCCACGAACACCGGGGAGCTGTTTTTT	CASSLPGATNTGELFF
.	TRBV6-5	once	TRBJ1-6	TGTGCCAGCACCGGGGAGACGAATAATTCACCCCTCCACTTT	CASTGETNNSPLHF
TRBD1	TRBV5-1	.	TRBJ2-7	TGCGCCAGCAGCTTGAATGCGGGGACAGGGAACTACGAGCAGTACTTC	CASSLNAGTGNYEQYF
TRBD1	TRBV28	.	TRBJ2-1	TGTGCCAGCAGTGGGGACAGTTACAATGAGCAGTTCTTC	CASSGDSYNEQFF